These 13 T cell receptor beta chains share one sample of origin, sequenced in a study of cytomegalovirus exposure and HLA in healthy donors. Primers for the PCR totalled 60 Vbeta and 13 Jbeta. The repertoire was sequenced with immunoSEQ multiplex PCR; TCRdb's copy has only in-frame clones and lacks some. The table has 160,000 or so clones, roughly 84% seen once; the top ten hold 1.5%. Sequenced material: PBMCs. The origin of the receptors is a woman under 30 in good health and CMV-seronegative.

The CDR3 coding sequence is TGTGCCAGCAGCCCAGGGACAGGGAAGGGCTATGGCTACACCTTC. As protein: CASSPGTGKGYGYTF. The genes are TRBV7-9 and TRBJ1-2; 9 nucleotides agree with TRBD1. CDR3 length: 15 amino acids. The germline V gene has CDR1 SEHNR and CDR2 FQNEAQ (reference sequence). Trimming cost V 5 bases and J 4 bases; bases outside gene matches: 8.

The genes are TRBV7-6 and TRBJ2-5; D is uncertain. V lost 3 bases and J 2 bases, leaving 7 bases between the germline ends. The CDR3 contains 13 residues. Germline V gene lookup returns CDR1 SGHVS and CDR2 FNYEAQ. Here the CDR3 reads CASSFRVQETQYF. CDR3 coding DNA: TGTGCCAGCAGCTTTAGAGTTCAAGAGACCCAGTACTTC. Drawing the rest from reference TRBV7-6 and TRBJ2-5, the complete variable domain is GAGVSQSPRYKVTKRGQDVALRCDPISGHVSLYWYRQALGQGPEFLTYFNYEAQQDKSGLPNDRFSAERPEGSISTLTIQRTEQRDSAMYRCASSFRVQETQYFGPGTRLLVL.

The CDR3 sequence: CASSQDPGQGAREQYF. The CDR3 DNA is TGTGCCAGCAGCCAAGATCCGGGACAGGGGGCGCGTGAGCAGTACTTC. This sequence joins TRBV14 and TRBJ2-7; 12 nucleotides agree with TRBD1. J was trimmed by 7 bases and V by 0 bases; bases with no gene match: 7. Germline V lookup: CDR1 SGHDN, CDR2 FVKESK. This CDR3 spans 16 amino acids.

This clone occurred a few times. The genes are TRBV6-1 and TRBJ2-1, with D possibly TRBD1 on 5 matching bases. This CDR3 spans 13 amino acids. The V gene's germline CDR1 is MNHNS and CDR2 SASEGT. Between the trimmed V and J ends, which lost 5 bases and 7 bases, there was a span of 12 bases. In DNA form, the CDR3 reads TGTGCCAGCAGTTTACAGGTGGAAAATGAGCAGTTCTTC. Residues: CASSLQVENEQFF.

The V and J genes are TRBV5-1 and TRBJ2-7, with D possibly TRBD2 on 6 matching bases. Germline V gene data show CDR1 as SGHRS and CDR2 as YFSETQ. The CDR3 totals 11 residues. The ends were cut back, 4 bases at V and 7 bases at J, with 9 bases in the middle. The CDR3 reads CASSGGSEQYF. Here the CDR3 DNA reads TGCGCCAGCAGCGGGGGGTCGGAGCAGTACTTC.

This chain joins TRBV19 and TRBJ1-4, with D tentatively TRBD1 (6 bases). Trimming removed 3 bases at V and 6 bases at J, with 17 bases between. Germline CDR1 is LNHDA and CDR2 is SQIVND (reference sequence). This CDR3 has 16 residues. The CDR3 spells CASSIMLRAGDEKLFF. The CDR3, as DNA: TGTGCCAGTAGTATTATGCTTCGGGCAGGGGATGAAAAACTGTTTTTT.

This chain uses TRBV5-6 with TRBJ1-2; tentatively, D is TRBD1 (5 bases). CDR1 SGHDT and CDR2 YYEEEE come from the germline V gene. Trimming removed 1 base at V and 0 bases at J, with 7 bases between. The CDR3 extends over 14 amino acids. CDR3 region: CASSLRGTNYGYTF. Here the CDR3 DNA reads TGTGCCAGCAGCTTGAGGGGAACTAACTATGGCTACACCTTC.

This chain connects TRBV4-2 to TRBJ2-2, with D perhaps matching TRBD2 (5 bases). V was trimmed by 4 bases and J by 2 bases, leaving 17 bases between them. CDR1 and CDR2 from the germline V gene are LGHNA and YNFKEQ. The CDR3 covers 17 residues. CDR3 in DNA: TGTGCCAGCAGCCGACCTTTATACGGGGATAACACCGGGGAGCTGTTTTTT. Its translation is CASSRPLYGDNTGELFF.

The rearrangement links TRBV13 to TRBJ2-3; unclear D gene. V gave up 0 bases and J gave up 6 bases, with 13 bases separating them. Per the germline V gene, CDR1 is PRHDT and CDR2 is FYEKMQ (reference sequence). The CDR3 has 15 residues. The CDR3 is CASSLGAPRMDTQYF. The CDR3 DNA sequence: TGTGCCAGCAGCTTAGGGGCCCCCCGTATGGATACGCAGTATTTT.

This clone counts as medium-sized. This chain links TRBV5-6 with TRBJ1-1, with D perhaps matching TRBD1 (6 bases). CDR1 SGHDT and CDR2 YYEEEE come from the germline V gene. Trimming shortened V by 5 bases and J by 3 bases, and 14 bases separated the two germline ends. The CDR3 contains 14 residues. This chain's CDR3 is CASSQQGLDTEAFF. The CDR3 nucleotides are TGTGCCAGCAGTCAACAGGGATTGGACACTGAAGCTTTCTTT.

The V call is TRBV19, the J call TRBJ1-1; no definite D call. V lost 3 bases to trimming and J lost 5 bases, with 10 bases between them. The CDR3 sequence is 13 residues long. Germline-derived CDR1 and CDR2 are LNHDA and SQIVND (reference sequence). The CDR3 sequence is CASSIVRETEAFF. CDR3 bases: TGTGCCAGTAGTATCGTTAGGGAGACTGAAGCTTTCTTT.

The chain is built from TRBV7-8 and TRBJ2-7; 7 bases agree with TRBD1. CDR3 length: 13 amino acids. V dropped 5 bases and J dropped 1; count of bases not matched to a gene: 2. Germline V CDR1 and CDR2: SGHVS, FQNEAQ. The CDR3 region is CASSVGQSYEQYF. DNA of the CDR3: TGTGCCAGCAGCGTGGGACAGTCCTACGAGCAGTACTTC.

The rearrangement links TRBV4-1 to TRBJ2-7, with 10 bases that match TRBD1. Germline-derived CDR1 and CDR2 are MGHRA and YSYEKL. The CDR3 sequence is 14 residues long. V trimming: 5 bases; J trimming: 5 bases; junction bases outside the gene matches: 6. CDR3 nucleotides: TGCGCCAGCAGCTGGGACAGGGGACGGAACGAGCAGTACTTC. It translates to CASSWDRGRNEQYF.